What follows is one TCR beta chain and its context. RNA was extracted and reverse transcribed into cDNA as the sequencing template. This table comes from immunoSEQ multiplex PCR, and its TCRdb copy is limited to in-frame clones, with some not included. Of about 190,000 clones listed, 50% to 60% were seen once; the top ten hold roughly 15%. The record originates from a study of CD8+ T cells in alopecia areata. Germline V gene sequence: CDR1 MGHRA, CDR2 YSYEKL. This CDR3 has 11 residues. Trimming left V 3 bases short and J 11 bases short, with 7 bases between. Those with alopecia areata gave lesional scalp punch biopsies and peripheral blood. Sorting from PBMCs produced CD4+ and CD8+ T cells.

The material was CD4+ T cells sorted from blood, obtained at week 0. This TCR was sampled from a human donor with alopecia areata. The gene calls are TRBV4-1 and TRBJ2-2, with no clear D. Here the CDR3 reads CASSHRYELFF. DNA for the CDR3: TGCGCCAGCAGCCACCGTTATGAGCTGTTTTTT.